The 4 T cell receptor beta chains below all came from one sample that was sequenced in a study of T cell responses to AZD1222 COVID-19 vaccine. Profiled with immunoSEQ multiplex PCR; TCRdb holds only in-frame clones, not every one. This sample has 110,000 or so clones; about 89% occur once, and the top ten carry roughly 7%. Specimen: peripheral blood, collected 28 days after the second AZD1222 dose. All receptors derive from an adult who received the AZD1222 COVID-19 vaccine.

This sequence joins TRBV7-9 and TRBJ2-1; no clear D. The V end lost 8 bases, the J end lost 4 bases, and 12 bases lay between the germline ends. CDR1 is SEHNR, CDR2 FQNEAQ, per germline (reference sequence). The CDR3 spans 13 residues. The CDR3 loop is CASQLIGYNEQFF. In DNA, the CDR3 is TGTGCCAGCCAACTGATAGGGTACAATGAGCAGTTCTTC.

The chain is built from TRBV23-1 and TRBJ2-5, with D perhaps matching TRBD2 (7 bases). TRBV23-1 is treated as an ORF (open reading frame) with a function not yet certain. The CDR3 spans 14 residues. V dropped 0 bases and J dropped 5 bases, with 10 bases sitting between them. The CDR3 nucleotides read TGCGCCAGCAGTCAATCTAAGGGGGGGGAGACCCAGTACTTC. Translating it yields CASSQSKGGETQYF.

The chain employs TRBV5-1 and TRBJ2-7; D perhaps matches TRBD2 (6 bases). V was clipped by 5 bases and J by 3 bases, with 12 bases between them. The CDR3 is 13 residues long. CDR1 and CDR2 (germline): SGHRS, YFSETQ. Here the CDR3 reads CASSRGSFYEQYF. The CDR3 DNA reads TGCGCCAGCAGTCGGGGGAGCTTCTACGAGCAGTACTTC.

This clone has only one observation. V and J are TRBV18 and TRBJ1-1; D is undetermined. V was pared by 4 bases and J by 4 bases, with 13 bases between. The CDR3 spans 14 residues. Germline assignment: CDR1 KGHSH and CDR2 LQKENI. The CDR3 here is CASSQRGLVTEAFF. The CDR3 nucleotides read TGTGCCAGCTCACAACGTGGATTAGTCACTGAAGCTTTCTTT.